The clone carrying this T cell receptor (beta chain) has just a few counts. Antigen specificity is unknown. The sample belongs to a study of cytomegalovirus exposure and HLA in healthy donors. Overall study findings and caveats: Per a prior analysis, the majority of TCR beta V segments were productive roughly 90% or roughly 30% of the time. When presence/absence was analysed, sequencing depth was taken to be roughly uniform across donors. Apparent HLA restriction characterized most CMV-associated TCR beta chains in a later analysis.

The V and J ends lost 0 bases and 0 bases, in that order; junction bases with no gene match: 11. Per the germline V gene, CDR1 is MGHRA and CDR2 is YSYEKL. The CDR3 has 19 amino acids. The study ran its PCR with 60 Vbeta and 13 Jbeta primers. Clones were read by immunoSEQ multiplex PCR, and TCRdb kept only the in-frame ones, dropping some. This sample has over 150,000 clones, with around four fifths found just once. V gene TRBV4-1 combines with J gene TRBJ1-3; 7 positions match TRBD1. The receptor's source is a woman aged 45-65 years in good health and CMV-seronegative. The sample taken for sequencing was PBMCs. The CDR3 nucleotides read TGCGCCAGCAGCCAAGACGTCGGGACAGTGAGACGCTCTGGAAACACCATATATTTT. Its translation is CASSQDVGTVRRSGNTIYF.